This T cell receptor beta chain was recorded in a study of cytomegalovirus exposure and HLA in healthy donors. Across the study: The Caucasian-associated ancestry cluster contained approximately 81% of the approximately 390 genotyped donors. Whole-study results and caveats: For most TCR beta V segments, an earlier analysis put the productive rate at about 87% or about 30% of the time. It is likely that the observed cluster of highly shared sequence variants was a sequencing artifact.

To note about this clone: Its antigen is undetermined.

Germline loops: CDR1 KGHSH, CDR2 LQKENI. The CDR3 is 14 residues long. The ends lost 1 base at V and 5 bases at J; junction bases unmatched: 2. PCR employed 60 Vbeta and 13 Jbeta primers. Here immunoSEQ multiplex PCR was the method, and the copy in TCRdb shows in-frame clones only, minus some. This table has about 160,000 clones, roughly four fifths appearing once. The sequence was obtained from a man aged 45-65 years in good health and CMV-seropositive. V gene TRBV18 combines with J gene TRBJ1-3, with 7 nucleotides matching TRBD1. What was sequenced was PBMCs. The CDR3 DNA follows: TGTGCCAGCTCACCACAGGGGGCAAGAAACACCATATATTTT. Protein product: CASSPQGARNTIYF.